A single sample is the source of the 27 T cell receptor beta chains below, sequenced in a study of blood T cell repertoires in COVID-19. Clones were read by immunoSEQ multiplex PCR, and TCRdb kept only the in-frame ones, dropping some. This table has about 120,000 clones, 81% appearing once. The sample comprised peripheral blood. These receptors were taken from a human donor in a cohort sampled during active COVID-19.

This chain joins TRBV28 and TRBJ1-1, with D possibly matching TRBD1 (5 bases). Germline V gene sequence: CDR1 MDHEN, CDR2 SYDVKM. The CDR3 covers 13 residues. Trimming left V 7 bases short and J 5 bases short, with 14 bases between. DNA of the CDR3: TGTGCCAGCACTCTGGCGGGGGGGACTGAAGCTTTCTTT. This translates into CASTLAGGTEAFF.

This chain joins TRBV4-1 and TRBJ1-2; D call uncertain. Germline-derived CDR1 and CDR2 are MGHRA and YSYEKL. The CDR3 has 13 amino acids. Deletions cut 2 bases from V and 2 bases from J, with 6 bases between. CDR3 sequence (DNA): TGCGCCAGCAGCCAACGGGAAAACTATGGCTACACCTTC. It codes for CASSQRENYGYTF.

This sequence joins TRBV6-2 or TRBV6-3 and TRBJ2-7, with D hard to call. CDR1 and CDR2 from the germline V gene are MNHEY and SVGEGT. Trimming took off 0 bases at V and 0 bases at J, with 6 bases between the two ends. The CDR3 sequence is 14 residues long. In DNA, the CDR3 is TGTGCCAGCAGTTACTCGGGCAGCTCCTACGAGCAGTACTTC. Protein: CASSYSGSSYEQYF.

The CDR3 here is CASSLGATGSNNSPLHF. CDR3 bases: TGCGCCAGCAGCTTGGGGGCGACAGGTTCTAATAATTCACCCCTCCACTTT. The chain is built from TRBV5-1 and TRBJ1-6; possibly TRBD1 for D (6 bases). This CDR3 has 17 amino acids. The V and J ends lost 0 bases and 5 bases respectively, with 15 bases between them. Germline V gene sequence: CDR1 SGHRS, CDR2 YFSETQ.

The chain recombines TRBV25-1 with TRBJ2-7, with D unresolved. The CDR3 runs to 12 residues. Trimming left V 3 bases short and J 7 bases short, with 10 bases between. CDR1 is MGHDK and CDR2 is SYGVNS in the germline V gene. The DNA for the CDR3 is TGTGCCAGCAGTGATTCTCGGAGAGAGCAGTACTTC. It specifies CASSDSRREQYF.

In its sample, this clone was seen once. The chain joins TRBV7-2 to TRBJ1-2, with TRBD1 matching over 8 bases. V dropped 4 bases and J dropped 4; count of bases not matched to a gene: 8. This CDR3 region has 15 residues. Per germline, CDR1 SGHTA and CDR2 FQGNSA. CDR3 residues: CASSSQGQGGYGYTF. DNA of the CDR3: TGTGCCAGCAGCTCGCAAGGACAGGGTGGCTATGGCTACACCTTC.

The chain has TRBV5-1 and TRBJ2-5, with 9 nucleotides matching TRBD1. With V trimmed by 4 bases and J by 2 bases, 9 bases remained unmatched. The CDR3 runs 16 residues. The germline V gene has CDR1 SGHRS and CDR2 YFSETQ. The CDR3 sequence is CASSPPGTGTQETQYF. The CDR3 bases are TGCGCCAGCAGCCCACCAGGGACAGGGACTCAAGAGACCCAGTACTTC.

This clone has a single count. The chain carries TRBV7-6 and TRBJ1-1; TRBD1 matches 8 bases. J gave up 1 base and V 1 base, and 2 bases lay outside the gene matches. CDR3 length: 15 residues. Germline V lookup: CDR1 SGHVS, CDR2 FNYEAQ. For the CDR3, the DNA is TGTGCCAGCAGCTTAGTCCAGGGGGCGAACACTGAAGCTTTCTTT. Residues: CASSLVQGANTEAFF. Complete variable domain (other parts from reference TRBV7-6 and TRBJ1-1): GAGVSQSPRYKVTKRGQDVALRCDPISGHVSLYWYRQALGQGPEFLTYFNYEAQQDKSGLPNDRFSAERPEGSISTLTIQRTEQRDSAMYRCASSLVQGANTEAFFGQGTRLTVV.

The chain joins TRBV3-1 (or the pseudogene TRBV3-2) to TRBJ2-2, with D perhaps matching TRBD2 (5 bases). This CDR3 is 15 amino acids long. Germline lookup yields CDR1 LGHDT and CDR2 YNNKEL (reference sequence). Between the trimmed V and J ends, which lost 2 bases and 1 base, there was a span of 8 bases. CDR3 residues: CASSQRGRNTGELFF. The CDR3 DNA reads as TGTGCCAGCAGCCAACGAGGGAGGAACACCGGGGAGCTGTTTTTT.

The CDR3: CASTQRTGPRYEQYF. CDR3 sequence (DNA): TGCGCCAGTACCCAGAGGACAGGCCCCCGATACGAGCAGTACTTC. The rearrangement uses TRBV5-1 and TRBJ2-7; 7 nucleotides match TRBD1. This CDR3 is 15 amino acids long. The ends lost 8 bases at V and 4 bases at J; junction bases unmatched: 15. Germline loops: CDR1 SGHRS, CDR2 YFSETQ.

The rearrangement uses TRBV7-9 and TRBJ1-2; D ambiguous. V was cut by 1 base and J by 4 bases, with 7 bases left in between. Per the germline V gene, CDR1 is SEHNR and CDR2 is FQNEAQ (reference sequence). This CDR3 contains 13 residues. CDR3 DNA: TGTGCCAGCAGCTTAGACGGGATCTATGGCTACACCTTC. It translates to CASSLDGIYGYTF.

The J gene is TRBJ2-5, the V gene TRBV6-5, with D unresolved. Trimming took 2 bases from V and 4 from J, leaving 8 bases between them. Looked up from germline, CDR1 is MNHEY and CDR2 is SVGAGI. The CDR3 runs to 13 residues. CDR3 bases: TGTGCCAGCAGTTACGGGCCTCCAGAGACCCAGTACTTC. Amino acids: CASSYGPPETQYF.

The chain recombines TRBV27 with TRBJ2-7; tentative D call: TRBD2 (5 bases). Germline V gives CDR1 MNHEY, CDR2 SMNVEV (reference sequence). The CDR3 sequence is 12 residues long. The V gene lost 5 bases and the J gene lost 6 bases, with 11 bases spanning the gap. This CDR3 is CASSPAGVEQYF. CDR3 nucleotide sequence: TGTGCCAGCAGTCCCGCCGGGGTCGAGCAGTACTTC.

The chain employs TRBV11-2 and TRBJ1-1; D call uncertain. Germline values: CDR1 SGHAT, CDR2 FQNNGV. The CDR3 has 14 amino acids. V dropped 5 bases and J dropped 6 bases, with 16 bases sitting between them. The CDR3 DNA is TGTGCCAGCAGCAAATCAGCGGTTAGCGCTGAAGCTTTCTTT. It is translated as CASSKSAVSAEAFF.

This rearrangement joins TRBV27 to TRBJ1-6, with a tentative D call TRBD1 (5 bases). Germline-derived CDR1 and CDR2 are MNHEY and SMNVEV (reference sequence). V lost 2 bases to trimming and J lost 8 bases, with 16 bases between them. The CDR3 totals 16 residues. In nucleotides, the CDR3 is TGTGCCAGCAGTTTACGGGGGGTTAGGGTTGATTCACCCCTCCACTTT. It yields the protein CASSLRGVRVDSPLHF.

The chain links TRBV9 to TRBJ2-3; 10 nucleotides agree with TRBD1. The CDR3 is made up of 15 amino acids. Germline trimming cut 3 bases from V and 2 bases from J; bases unmatched to any gene: 3. Germline V gene sequence: CDR1 SGDLS, CDR2 YYNGEE. CDR3 amino acids: CASSADRGFTDTQYF. CDR3 nucleotide sequence: TGTGCCAGCAGCGCGGACAGGGGGTTCACAGATACGCAGTATTTT. The full variable domain, with the rest looked up from reference TRBV9 and TRBJ2-3, is DSGVTQTPKHLITATGQRVTLRCSPRSGDLSVYWYQQSLDQGLQFLIQYYNGEERAKGNILERFSAQQFPDLHSELNLSSLELGDSALYFCASSADRGFTDTQYFGPGTRLTVL.

This chain links TRBV25-1 with TRBJ1-2, with TRBD1 identical over 7 bases. The germline V gene has CDR1 MGHDK and CDR2 SYGVNS. The length of the CDR3 is 14 residues. Unmatched junction bases numbered 10, after V lost 1 base and J lost 11 bases. The CDR3 here is CASSEWGDSKRYTF. CDR3 in DNA: TGTGCCAGCAGTGAATGGGGGGACAGCAAGAGGTACACCTTC.

The count of this clone is one. CDR3 sequence: CASSLDGGLTYEQYF. CDR3 bases: TGTGCCAGCAGCTTAGACGGGGGATTAACCTACGAGCAGTACTTC. This rearrangement joins TRBV7-9 to TRBJ2-7, with TRBD2 as a possible D gene (6 bases). V lost 1 base, J lost 2 bases, and 12 bases lay in between. The CDR3 covers 15 residues. CDR1 and CDR2 (germline): SEHNR, FQNEAQ (reference sequence).

This clone occurred a few times. A read error may produce the germline difference seen at one junction end. The chain combines TRBV2 with TRBJ2-7, with 11 bases matching TRBD2. The germline V gene has CDR1 SNHLY and CDR2 FYNNEI. The length of the CDR3 is 16 residues. The CDR3 region is CASREGASGGRYEQYF. CDR3 coding DNA: TGTGCCAGCAGGGAAGGGGCTAGCGGGGGGAGATACGAGCAGTACTTC.

This chain joins TRBV6-5 and TRBJ1-2; D is undetermined. CDR1 is MNHEY and CDR2 is SVGAGI in the germline V gene. This CDR3 has 15 amino acids. V gave up 0 bases and J gave up 7 bases, with 15 bases separating them. The CDR3 sequence is CASSYSNVGRIGYTF. The CDR3 nucleotides read TGTGCCAGCAGTTACTCGAATGTGGGGAGGATTGGCTACACCTTC.

This chain joins TRBV19 and TRBJ1-1, with D maybe TRBD1 (6 bases). This CDR3 region has 12 residues. Germline V gives CDR1 LNHDA, CDR2 SQIVND (reference sequence). V gave up 7 bases and J gave up 0 bases, with 6 bases separating them. The CDR3 sequence: CASNRVNTEAFF. The CDR3 coding sequence is TGTGCCAGTAACAGGGTGAACACTGAAGCTTTCTTT.

Notes on this clone: Additional DNA sequences in this sample encode the identical CDR3. This rearrangement joins TRBV15 to TRBJ1-2; perhaps TRBD1 as D (6 bases). The V end was cut by 1 base, the J end by 2 bases, with 8 bases between. The CDR3 sequence is 14 residues long. CDR1 and CDR2 from the germline V gene are LNHNV and YYDKDF (reference sequence). The DNA for the CDR3 is TGTGCCACCAGCAGAGCCCAGGGGAACTATGGCTACACCTTC. It encodes CATSRAQGNYGYTF.

This rearrangement joins TRBV28 to TRBJ1-1; 7 positions match TRBD1. CDR1 MDHEN and CDR2 SYDVKM come from the germline V gene. With V trimmed by 6 bases and J by 1 base, 8 bases remained unmatched. The CDR3 covers 15 residues. The CDR3 protein is CASRGQPWENTEAFF. The CDR3 DNA reads as TGTGCCAGCAGGGGACAGCCCTGGGAGAACACTGAAGCTTTCTTT.

V usage is TRBV7-3 and J usage is TRBJ2-2; 9 nucleotides agree with TRBD1. The CDR3 covers 15 residues. V gave up 4 bases and J gave up 8 bases; unmatched junction bases: 8. The V gene's germline CDR1 is SGHTA and CDR2 FQGTGA. DNA of the CDR3: TGTGCCAGCAGCTACCTACAGGGGGCGGCAGGGGAGCTGTTTTTT. This gives the protein CASSYLQGAAGELFF.

The genes are TRBV7-2 and TRBJ2-1; 14 nucleotides match TRBD2. Germline assignment: CDR1 SGHTA and CDR2 FQGNSA. The V segment lost 3 bases and the J segment 11 bases; nucleotides outside the gene matches: 3. The CDR3 spans 14 residues. The CDR3 nucleotides read TGTGCCAGCAGCTTGGGACTAGCGGGAGTAAAGCAGTTCTTC. Its protein product is CASSLGLAGVKQFF.

This chain links TRBV5-1 with TRBJ2-3, with 11 bases fitting TRBD2. The CDR3 spans 16 residues. Trimming took 0 bases from V and 2 from J; bases not matched to a gene: 2. Germline lookup yields CDR1 SGHRS and CDR2 YFSETQ. DNA of the CDR3: TGCGCCAGCAGCTTGGAACTAGCGGGGGTCACAGATACGCAGTATTTT. Translated: CASSLELAGVTDTQYF.

This clone has just a few counts. The V call is TRBV7-3, the J call TRBJ2-7, with TRBD2 identical over 8 bases. Looked up from germline, CDR1 is SGHTA and CDR2 is FQGTGA. V shed 4 bases and J 6 bases; nucleotides not matched to a gene: 11. CDR3 length equals 15 residues. The CDR3 region is CASSSVPGLDTEQYF. The CDR3 nucleotides are TGTGCCAGCAGCTCAGTCCCGGGACTAGATACCGAGCAGTACTTC. The complete variable domain, with remaining parts taken from reference TRBV7-3 and TRBJ2-7, reads GAGVSQTPSNKVTEKGKYVELRCDPISGHTALYWYRQSLGQGPEFLIYFQGTGAADDSGLPNDRFFAVRPEGSVSTLKIQRTERGDSAVYLCASSSVPGLDTEQYFGPGTRLTVT.